Presented here are 30 T cell receptor beta chains from one specimen sequenced in a study of blood T cell repertoires in COVID-19. Assay used: immunoSEQ multiplex PCR; TCRdb lists only in-frame clones, some missing. The table shows approximately 46,000 clones, with roughly 88% occurring only once. Material: peripheral blood. These receptors were collected from a human donor in a cohort sampled during active COVID-19.

The CDR3 here is CASSLNNNSPLHF. CDR3 nucleotide sequence: TGTGCCAGCAGTTTAAACAACAATTCACCCCTCCACTTT. The J gene is TRBJ1-6, the V gene TRBV27; D gene unclear. The germline gives CDR1 MNHEY, CDR2 SMNVEV (reference sequence). The CDR3 totals 13 residues. The germline V and J ends were trimmed by 2 bases and 7 bases, with 6 bases remaining between them.

The chain joins TRBV20-1 to TRBJ2-1, with 11 nucleotides matching TRBD2. The CDR3 consists of 14 residues. The germline V gene encodes CDR1 DFQATT and CDR2 SNEGSKA (reference sequence). J gave up 4 bases and V 3 bases, and 2 bases lay outside the gene matches. Here the CDR3 DNA reads TGCAGTGCTAGTTCTAGCGGGGGGTACAATGAGCAGTTCTTC. As protein: CSASSSGGYNEQFF.

The V and J genes are TRBV6-5 and TRBJ2-3; 8 nucleotides line up with TRBD2. There are 15 residues in the CDR3. The ends lost 6 bases at V and 0 bases at J; junction bases unmatched: 5. Germline V CDR1 and CDR2: MNHEY, SVGAGI. CDR3 nucleotide sequence: TGTGCCAGCAGAGGACTAGCCTCTAGCACAGATACGCAGTATTTT. As protein: CASRGLASSTDTQYF.

The CDR3 nucleotides read TGTGCCTGGGCCACAGGGGACTACGAGCAGTACTTC. Translation gives CAWATGDYEQYF. The rearrangement links TRBV30 to TRBJ2-7; TRBD1 aligns across 7 bases. The junction had 4 bases not matched to a gene; V was cut back by 5 bases and J by 3 bases. The CDR3 consists of 12 residues. Germline V lookup: CDR1 GTSNPN, CDR2 SVGIG (reference sequence).

The genes are TRBV2 and TRBJ2-7; D is unresolved. V lost 4 bases and J lost 6, with 4 bases in between. Germline CDR1 is SNHLY and CDR2 is FYNNEI. The CDR3 extends over 10 amino acids. This CDR3 is CASSGSEQYF. In DNA form, the CDR3 reads TGTGCCAGCAGTGGTAGCGAGCAGTACTTC.

This chain links TRBV29-1 with TRBJ2-7; 12 bases fit TRBD2. The CDR3 totals 15 residues. With 4 bases clipped from V and 6 bases from J, the junction kept 10 bases outside the gene matches. Germline V lookup: CDR1 SQVTM, CDR2 ANQGSEA. CDR3 residues: CSVVLAGGPNREQYF. The CDR3 nucleotides read TGCAGCGTTGTGCTAGCGGGAGGGCCTAACCGCGAGCAGTACTTC.

This chain joins TRBV19 and TRBJ1-3, with TRBD1 as a possible D gene (6 bases). The CDR3 has 15 residues. V dropped 6 bases and J dropped 0 bases, with 12 bases sitting between them. Per the germline V gene, CDR1 is LNHDA and CDR2 is SQIVND (reference sequence). As DNA, the CDR3 is TGTGCCAGTAGAAGACAGGCTTACTCTGGAAACACCATATATTTT. As protein: CASRRQAYSGNTIYF.

The J gene is TRBJ2-5, the V gene TRBV5-6; 10 positions agree with TRBD1. The CDR3 has 16 residues. The V segment lost 4 bases and the J segment 2 bases; nucleotides outside the gene matches: 8. The germline gives CDR1 SGHDT, CDR2 YYEEEE. The CDR3 nucleotides read TGTGCCAGCAGCCGGGGACAGGGGATTCCGCAAGAGACCCAGTACTTC. It translates to CASSRGQGIPQETQYF.

This clone was seen only once. The J gene is TRBJ2-7, the V gene TRBV27; 8 bases fit TRBD2. J was trimmed by 6 bases and V by 2 bases; bases with no gene match: 3. Germline CDR1 MNHEY, CDR2 SMNVEV (reference sequence). The CDR3 has 13 residues. The CDR3 loop is CASSLAAGGEQYF. In DNA, the CDR3 is TGTGCCAGCAGTTTAGCGGCGGGGGGCGAGCAGTACTTC.

The J gene is TRBJ2-7, the V gene TRBV3-1 (or the pseudogene TRBV3-2); TRBD2 matches 8 bases. The germline CDR1 and CDR2 sequences are LGHDT and YNNKEL (reference sequence). This CDR3 has 15 amino acids. With V trimmed by 8 bases and J by 0 bases, 9 bases remained unmatched. The CDR3 DNA is TGTGCCAGCTGCCGGGTAGCGGGAAACTCCTACGAGCAGTACTTC. Its protein is CASCRVAGNSYEQYF.

This clone is deemed medium-sized (0.01 to 0.1%). V is TRBV7-6 and J is TRBJ1-3, with a possible D match to TRBD1 (5 bases). The CDR3 length is 16 residues. Per the germline V gene, CDR1 is SGHVS and CDR2 is FNYEAQ. V was cut by 0 bases and J by 2 bases, with 11 bases left in between. CDR3 region: CASSLATGGTGNTIYF. Here the CDR3 DNA reads TGTGCCAGCAGCTTAGCGACTGGGGGGACTGGAAACACCATATATTTT.

The chain recombines TRBV7-8 with TRBJ2-7, with D hard to call. Germline V gene data show CDR1 as SGHVS and CDR2 as FQNEAQ. CDR3 size: 16 residues. Trimming took off 2 bases at V and 3 bases at J, with 17 bases between the two ends. The CDR3 DNA follows: TGTGCCAGCAGCTTAAGAGGCCGAGCGAGTCTCTACGAGCAGTACTTC. It is translated as CASSLRGRASLYEQYF.

The chain has TRBV24-1 and TRBJ2-5, with 9 bases aligning to TRBD1. V gave up 3 bases and J gave up 4 bases; unmatched junction bases: 11. The CDR3 contains 17 residues. In germline, CDR1 is KGHDR, CDR2 SFDVKD. CDR3 sequence reads: CATSDKIAQGAGETQYF. CDR3 coding DNA: TGTGCCACCAGTGATAAAATCGCACAGGGGGCAGGAGAGACCCAGTACTTC.

There are a few counts of this clone. The V and J genes are TRBV14 and TRBJ1-2, with D possibly TRBD1 on 5 matching bases. There are 15 residues in the CDR3. V lost 0 bases, J lost 4 bases, and 12 bases lay in between. The germline V gene encodes CDR1 SGHDN and CDR2 FVKESK. CDR3 DNA: TGTGCCAGCAGCCAAGACGTGGGGGGGGGCTATGGCTACACCTTC. Translation: CASSQDVGGGYGYTF.

This clone showed up just once. V gene TRBV4-3 combines with J gene TRBJ1-4; TRBD1 might be the D (5 bases). Germline CDR1 reads LGHNA; CDR2 reads YSLEER. Trimming removed 0 bases at V and 3 bases at J, with 8 bases between. The CDR3 has 15 residues. The CDR3 protein is CASSQEDSSNEKLFF. The CDR3 DNA reads as TGCGCCAGCAGCCAAGAAGACAGTTCTAATGAAAAACTGTTTTTT.

The chain recombines TRBV5-4 with TRBJ2-7; D uncertain. V was shortened by 1 base and J by 2 bases, with 13 bases between the two germline ends. The germline V gene encodes CDR1 SGHNT and CDR2 YYREEE (reference sequence). The CDR3 sequence is 15 residues long. This CDR3 is CASSLSTASPYEQYF. The CDR3 DNA reads as TGTGCCAGCAGCTTGAGCACTGCTTCACCCTACGAGCAGTACTTC. The entire variable domain, with the rest obtained from reference TRBV5-4 and TRBJ2-7, is as follows: ETGVTQSPTHLIKTRGQQVTLRCSSQSGHNTVSWYQQALGQGPQFIFQYYREEENGRGNFPPRFSGLQFPNYSSELNVNALELDDSALYLCASSLSTASPYEQYFGPGTRLTVT.

The chain carries TRBV5-1 and TRBJ1-4; TRBD1 aligns across 9 bases. V trimming: 4 bases; J trimming: 7 bases; junction bases outside the gene matches: 5. CDR1 and CDR2 (germline): SGHRS, YFSETQ. This CDR3 has 14 amino acids. The CDR3 DNA sequence: TGCGCCAGCAGCGAACAGGGGGCGGGTGAAAAACTGTTTTTT. This translates into CASSEQGAGEKLFF.

V gene TRBV9 combines with J gene TRBJ1-2; D not certain. The CDR3 covers 18 residues. Germline loops: CDR1 SGDLS, CDR2 YYNGEE. The V gene lost 4 bases and the J gene lost 0 bases, with 22 bases spanning the gap. CDR3 amino acids: CASSPRPGVNLTNYGYTF. The DNA of the CDR3 is TGTGCCAGCAGCCCTAGACCCGGCGTTAACCTTACTAACTATGGCTACACCTTC. The variable domain in full, with the rest retrieved from reference TRBV9 and TRBJ1-2, is DSGVTQTPKHLITATGQRVTLRCSPRSGDLSVYWYQQSLDQGLQFLIQYYNGEERAKGNILERFSAQQFPDLHSELNLSSLELGDSALYFCASSPRPGVNLTNYGYTFGSGTRLTVV.

The chain couples TRBV7-3 to TRBJ2-5; 13 nucleotides match TRBD2. The CDR3 loop spans 15 amino acids. Germline V gene data show CDR1 as SGHTA and CDR2 as FQGTGA. V was clipped by 4 bases and J by 5 bases; unmatched bases: 4. The CDR3 DNA follows: TGTGCCAGCAGCTCTACTAGCGGGAGGGGGGAGACCCAGTACTTC. Residues: CASSSTSGRGETQYF.

The chain combines TRBV3-1 (or the pseudogene TRBV3-2) with TRBJ2-5; 11 bases agree with TRBD2. Germline V CDR1 and CDR2: LGHDT, YNNKEL (reference sequence). Trimming cost V 4 bases and J 3 bases; bases outside gene matches: 7. The CDR3 spans 16 residues. The CDR3 bases are TGTGCCAGCAGCCCTCGACTAGCGGGACACGAAGAGACCCAGTACTTC. Residues: CASSPRLAGHEETQYF.

This clone was detected only once. The rearrangement uses TRBV7-2 and TRBJ2-1; TRBD2 agrees at 12 bases. With 8 bases clipped from V and 3 bases from J, the junction kept 2 bases outside the gene matches. In germline, CDR1 is SGHTA, CDR2 FQGNSA. The CDR3 has 14 amino acids. The CDR3 DNA is TGTGCCAGCTCTAGCGGGAGGGGCTACAATGAGCAGTTCTTC. This gives the protein CASSSGRGYNEQFF. Based on the CDR3 plus reference TRBV7-2 and TRBJ2-1, the full variable domain is GAGVSQSPSNKVTEKGKDVELRCDPISGHTALYWYRQSLGQGLEFLIYFQGNSAPDKSGLPSDRFSAERTGGSVSTLTIQRTQQEDSAVYLCASSSGRGYNEQFFGPGTRLTVL.

CDR3 region: CASSNIQGTNEKLFF. As DNA, the CDR3 is TGTGCCAGCAGCAACATACAGGGGACTAATGAAAAACTGTTTTTT. This chain connects TRBV7-9 to TRBJ1-4, with 7 bases matching TRBD1. Germline V lookup: CDR1 SEHNR, CDR2 FQNEAQ (reference sequence). Unmatched junction bases numbered 5, after V lost 5 bases and J lost 2 bases. The CDR3 is 15 amino acids.

The V and J genes are TRBV6-5 and TRBJ1-4; D is ambiguous. This CDR3 region has 15 residues. Germline loops: CDR1 MNHEY, CDR2 SVGAGI. V was shortened by 2 bases and J by 7 bases, with 14 bases between the two germline ends. Written as DNA, the CDR3 is TGTGCCAGCAGTTACGACGTTGCTGGAGGTGAAAAACTGTTTTTT. It is translated as CASSYDVAGGEKLFF.

The chain links TRBV4-3 to TRBJ2-2, with D unresolved. CDR3 length: 15 amino acids. The germline V gene encodes CDR1 LGHNA and CDR2 YSLEER. Trimming left V 1 base short and J 7 bases short, with 13 bases between. The CDR3 DNA follows: TGCGCCAGCAGCCAAGTTTATACGTCCGGCGGGGAGCTGTTTTTT. As protein: CASSQVYTSGGELFF.

This clone was seen only once. The CDR3: CASSATGTSTDTQYF. The CDR3 nucleotides are TGTGCCAGCAGCGCAACCGGGACAAGCACAGATACGCAGTATTTT. The chain recombines TRBV11-2 with TRBJ2-3; TRBD1 might be the D (6 bases). Germline V gives CDR1 SGHAT, CDR2 FQNNGV. Deletions cut 5 bases from V and 0 bases from J, with 12 bases between. The CDR3 is made up of 15 amino acids.

The chain has TRBV7-6 and TRBJ2-1, with 12 bases lining up with TRBD1. This CDR3 contains 15 residues. Germline-derived CDR1 and CDR2 are SGHVS and FNYEAQ. Trimming cost V 5 bases and J 8 bases; bases outside gene matches: 7. The CDR3 region has the DNA TGTGCCAGCAGCCTCACCGGGACAGGGGGCGATGAGCAGTTCTTC. It specifies CASSLTGTGGDEQFF.

This chain links TRBV14 with TRBJ2-7, with D uncertain. The CDR3 loop spans 13 amino acids. Looked up from germline, CDR1 is SGHDN and CDR2 is FVKESK. The V gene lost 0 bases and the J gene lost 6 bases, with 9 bases spanning the gap. The CDR3 is CASSQDWYFEQYF. Here the CDR3 DNA reads TGTGCCAGCAGCCAAGATTGGTACTTCGAGCAGTACTTC.

The rearrangement joins TRBV19 to TRBJ1-4; 7 nucleotides agree with TRBD1. The trim removed 3 bases at V and 8 bases at J, leaving 12 bases unmatched. Germline loops: CDR1 LNHDA, CDR2 SQIVND (reference sequence). The CDR3 sequence is 16 residues long. CDR3 nucleotide sequence: TGTGCCAGTAGTATGAATACAGGGGCGACGGGGGAAAAACTGTTTTTT. This codes for CASSMNTGATGEKLFF.

V is TRBV19 and J is TRBJ2-7; D may be TRBD1 (8 bases). V gave up 4 bases and J gave up 4 bases, with 14 bases separating them. This CDR3 region has 14 residues. The V gene's germline CDR1 is LNHDA and CDR2 SQIVND (reference sequence). The CDR3 loop is CASSTTGGGYEQYF. The CDR3, as DNA: TGTGCCAGTAGTACTACAGGGGGAGGGTACGAGCAGTACTTC.

This clone was counted once. The V gene is TRBV9, the J gene TRBJ2-2, with TRBD2 matching over 11 bases. The CDR3 consists of 15 residues. V trimming: 5 bases; J trimming: 7 bases; junction bases outside the gene matches: 7. Germline CDR1 and CDR2: SGDLS and YYNGEE. CDR3 sequence (DNA): TGTGCCAGCAGTACTAGCGGGAGCGTGGGCGGGGAGCTGTTTTTT. It codes for CASSTSGSVGGELFF.